This TCR beta chain was found in a study of blood T cell repertoires in COVID-19. At the level of the study: Acute and convalescent COVID-19 specimens originated in the United States, Italy and Spain. In each case, the material was cDNA or gDNA derived from T cells, B-cell-depleted T cells, or PBMCs.

Profiled with immunoSEQ multiplex PCR; TCRdb holds only in-frame clones, not every one. The data show fewer than 250,000 clones, with 75% to 90% seen just once and 0.72% held by the top ten. V shed 5 bases and J shed 7 bases, with 28 bases lying between them. The CDR3 length is 18 residues. The germline V gene encodes CDR1 SGHTA and CDR2 FQGNSA. The source is a man aged 35-49 years with acute or convalescent COVID-19. The rearrangement joins TRBV7-2 to TRBJ2-3; the D gene is possibly TRBD2 (6 bases). The sequenced material came from peripheral blood. The CDR3 coding sequence is TGTGCCAGCAGCCTGGCCCCCTCGGGAGCCGCTCTTGGGAATACGCAGTATTTT. This sequence encodes CASSLAPSGAALGNTQYF.